This T cell receptor beta chain derives from a study of control samples from healthy donors and cancer patients (TCRdb year 2020). The germline V gene specifies SGHAT as CDR1 and FQNNGV as CDR2. Deletion took 5 bases off V and 0 bases off J, with a span of 10 bases between the germline ends. The cysteine opens and the phenylalanine closes a CDR3 of 15 amino acids. The read is trimmed to its CDR3 DNA, 45 bases read in frame from base 1. The library was built by means of the immunoSEQ multiplex PCR assay. TCRdb carries this immuneACCESS record with in-frame sequences only. Its versions omit some clonotypes, under half of them owing to an unresolved V gene in the studies checked, with the rest unexplained. The sample has around 120,000 clones on record, around 86% of them singletons. Around 9.4% of the sample is in the top ten clones. As concerns this clone: Its antigen specificity is not known. The sample holds no much larger clone one base away, and base qualities are not on file.

Sequences were obtained from blood. The sequence was obtained from a man aged 40-49 years in good health. The V and J segments used are TRBV11-2 and TRBJ1-4; the D region possibly corresponds to TRBD1 (6 bases align). The nucleotide sequence is given as TGTGCCAGCAGCCGGGGACAAGCAACTAATGAAAAACTGTTTTTT. Its translation is CASSRGQATNEKLFF.